The next 12 T cell receptor beta chains were all read from a single sample in a study of T cell responses to AZD1222 COVID-19 vaccine (dated by TCRdb to the early 2020s). The library was prepared using the immunoSEQ multiplex PCR assay. The table comes from immuneACCESS by way of TCRdb, which keeps in-frame sequences with V and J called. Part of the clones is missing from these tables; in studies checked, under half for an unresolved V gene and the rest for unknown reasons. This sample is represented by nearly 110,000 clones; 87% of them were singletons. Of the sample, around 4.5% falls within the top ten clones. The time point label, as the study defines it: baseline before first vaccination. The specimen was peripheral blood, collected on day 0 of AZD1222 vaccination. These receptor sequences come from an adult in good health.

The genes are TRBV5-1 and TRBJ2-7; 7 nucleotides align to TRBD1. Trimming removed 4 bases from V and 0 bases from J; junction bases left unmatched: 13. The CDR3 spans 17 residues. CDR1 and CDR2 (germline): SGHRS, YFSETQ. Here the CDR3 reads CASSPLGQSMASYEQYF. In DNA form, the CDR3 reads TGCGCCAGCAGCCCGCTGGGACAGTCTATGGCCTCCTACGAGCAGTACTTC.

V gene TRBV7-9 combines with J gene TRBJ1-3; 8 nucleotides match TRBD1. Unmatched junction bases numbered 6, after V lost 5 bases and J lost 0 bases. Per the germline V gene, CDR1 is SEHNR and CDR2 is FQNEAQ (reference sequence). The CDR3 sequence is 16 residues long. This CDR3 is CASSTTGGLSGNTIYF. CDR3 DNA: TGTGCCAGCAGCACCACAGGGGGACTCTCTGGAAACACCATATATTTT. Drawing the rest from reference TRBV7-9 and TRBJ1-3, the complete variable domain is DTGVSQNPRHKITKRGQNVTFRCDPISEHNRLYWYRQTLGQGPEFLTYFQNEAQLEKSRLLSDRFSAERPKGSFSTLEIQRTEQGDSAMYLCASSTTGGLSGNTIYFGEGSWLTVV.

This clone appeared once. The V call is TRBV9, the J call TRBJ2-3; D is ambiguous. The CDR3 loop spans 15 amino acids. Germline V lookup: CDR1 SGDLS, CDR2 YYNGEE. V was pared by 3 bases and J by 0 bases, with 11 bases between. Written as DNA, the CDR3 is TGTGCCAGCAGCGCGCTCAGGAGTAGCACAGATACGCAGTATTTT. Translated: CASSALRSSTDTQYF. Filled out from reference TRBV9 and TRBJ2-3, the complete variable domain reads DSGVTQTPKHLITATGQRVTLRCSPRSGDLSVYWYQQSLDQGLQFLIQYYNGEERAKGNILERFSAQQFPDLHSELNLSSLELGDSALYFCASSALRSSTDTQYFGPGTRLTVL.

The chain recombines TRBV6-5 with TRBJ1-1; 11 bases line up with TRBD1. Trimming took 6 bases from V and 5 from J; bases not matched to a gene: 8. Germline V gene lookup returns CDR1 MNHEY and CDR2 SVGAGI. There are 15 residues in the CDR3. The CDR3 bases are TGTGCCAGCAGCCGGAGCGGGACAGGGGGAACTGAAGCTTTCTTT. This codes for CASSRSGTGGTEAFF.

The V and J genes are TRBV18 and TRBJ2-2; the D call may be TRBD1 or TRBD2 (6 bases each). The CDR3 consists of 14 residues. V lost 6 bases and J 4 bases, leaving 12 bases between the germline ends. CDR1 and CDR2 from the germline V gene are KGHSH and LQKENI. CDR3 bases: TGTGCCAGCTCCCCAGGGGACTTCACCGGGGAGCTGTTTTTT. As protein: CASSPGDFTGELFF.

This sequence joins TRBV19 and TRBJ1-1; 7 bases are a match to TRBD1. V was pared by 6 bases and J by 5 bases, with 9 bases of the junction left unmatched. Germline V gives CDR1 LNHDA, CDR2 SQIVND (reference sequence). This CDR3 spans 14 amino acids. This chain's CDR3 is CASRDLGGATEAFF. In nucleotides, the CDR3 is TGTGCCAGTAGAGATCTAGGGGGCGCAACTGAAGCTTTCTTT.

V usage is TRBV10-3 and J usage is TRBJ1-2, with TRBD1 matching over 7 bases. The germline CDR1 and CDR2 sequences are ENHRY and SYGVKD. The V segment lost 3 bases and the J segment 8 bases; nucleotides outside the gene matches: 9. The CDR3 runs to 14 residues. CDR3 region: CAISDPGTAGGYTF. DNA of the CDR3: TGTGCCATCAGTGACCCAGGGACAGCGGGAGGCTACACCTTC.

This clone came up a few times. The rearrangement joins TRBV5-4 to TRBJ2-3; 12 bases align to TRBD2. The length of the CDR3 is 18 residues. The germline gives CDR1 SGHNT, CDR2 YYREEE (reference sequence). The V gene end was trimmed by 0 bases and the J gene end by 1 base; junction bases not matched to a gene: 6. The CDR3 nucleotides are TGTGCCAGCAGCTTGGCTAGCGGGGGGGTCGACGGCACAGATACGCAGTATTTT. This encodes CASSLASGGVDGTDTQYF.

The CDR3 DNA reads as TGTGCCAGCAGCTTAGGAGCAGCCCTCATGACTATGAACACTGAAGCTTTCTTT. Amino acid sequence: CASSLGAALMTMNTEAFF. The rearrangement links TRBV7-3 to TRBJ1-1; D remains unclear. Germline V lookup: CDR1 SGHTA, CDR2 FQGTGA. This CDR3 has 18 amino acids. Trimming took off 2 bases at V and 0 bases at J, with 19 bases between the two ends.

The chain recombines TRBV4-1 with TRBJ1-3, with D possibly matching TRBD1 (6 bases). Germline CDR1 reads MGHRA; CDR2 reads YSYEKL. This CDR3 spans 17 amino acids. V shed 1 base and J shed 0 bases, with 13 bases lying between them. The CDR3 sequence: CASSQAVWTVSGNTIYF. CDR3 bases: TGCGCCAGCAGCCAAGCGGTCTGGACAGTCTCTGGAAACACCATATATTTT.

This sequence joins TRBV25-1 and TRBJ2-1, with 13 bases lining up with TRBD2. The CDR3 runs to 18 residues. Germline assignment: CDR1 MGHDK and CDR2 SYGVNS. V shed 8 bases, J shed 6 bases, and the junction held 16 bases outside the gene matches. In nucleotides, the CDR3 is TGTGCCAGCGGTTACTCAGGACTAGCGGGAGCAGACGGCAATGAGCAGTTCTTC. Translation: CASGYSGLAGADGNEQFF.

V usage is TRBV5-1 and J usage is TRBJ1-6, with 8 bases lining up with TRBD1. V was pared by 2 bases and J by 1 base, with 2 bases of the junction left unmatched. Looked up from germline, CDR1 is SGHRS and CDR2 is YFSETQ. This CDR3 is 16 amino acids long. The CDR3 loop is CASSFRTGSYNSPLHF. As DNA, the CDR3 is TGCGCCAGCAGCTTCCGGACAGGGTCCTATAATTCACCCCTCCACTTT.